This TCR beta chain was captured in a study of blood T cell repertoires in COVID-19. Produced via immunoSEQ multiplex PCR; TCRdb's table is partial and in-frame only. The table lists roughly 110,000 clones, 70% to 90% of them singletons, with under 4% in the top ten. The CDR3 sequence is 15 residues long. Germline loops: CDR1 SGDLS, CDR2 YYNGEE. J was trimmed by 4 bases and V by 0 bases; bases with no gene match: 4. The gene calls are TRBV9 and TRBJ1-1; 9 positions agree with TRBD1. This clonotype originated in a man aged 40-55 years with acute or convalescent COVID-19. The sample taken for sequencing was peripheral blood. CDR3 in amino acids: CASSVGTGDGTEAFF. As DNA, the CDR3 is TGTGCCAGCAGCGTAGGGACAGGGGATGGCACTGAAGCTTTCTTT.